This is a list of T cell receptor beta chains from one sample in a study of T cell changes during pregnancy in multiple sclerosis. Sequenced by immunoSEQ multiplex PCR; TCRdb stores in-frame clones only, minus some. The sample has about 27,000 clones; approximately 86% are singletons. The sample in question was CD8+ T cells from peripheral blood mononuclear cells, obtained in the first trimester of pregnancy. These receptors originate from a female donor in good health, enrolled as a control in a pregnancy study. Both conserved end residues are part of each CDR3. The D gene is left open where the match is weak. A clone size is listed for some rows: how often the clone was seen (once, few, many), or a class if it is expanded.

.	TRBV19	once	TRBJ1-6	TGTGCCAGTAGTATGGATACAGGCCTTAATTCACCCCTCCACTTT	CASSMDTGLNSPLHF
.	TRBV2	.	TRBJ1-5	TGTGCCAGCTCTGGGGTAGGGGGACTAGCTACTCAGCCCCAGCATTTT	CASSGVGGLATQPQHF
TRBD2	TRBV6-5	.	TRBJ2-3	TGTGCCAGCAGTTACCAGACTAGCGGGGTAGATACGCAGTATTTT	CASSYQTSGVDTQYF
.	TRBV5-4	.	TRBJ2-3	TGTGCCAGCAGCCCCGGCACTGGGCCCCAGTATTTT	CASSPGTGPQYF
.	TRBV7-5	few	TRBJ2-7	TGTGTCAGAAGCTTAGCGAGGCTACAGGGGGCGTGGGAGCAGTACTTC	CVRSLARLQGAWEQYF
.	TRBV28	.	TRBJ2-4	TGTGCCAGCCAACCGGGTACAGGCTACGGTGGAAACATTCAGTACTTC	CASQPGTGYGGNIQYF
.	TRBV29-1	.	TRBJ2-1	TGCAGCGTTGAAGAATCAGACTACAATGAGCAGTTCTTC	CSVEESDYNEQFF
.	TRBV4-1	.	TRBJ1-4	TGCGCCAGCAGCCCGCCCGTGGGGGGTGAAAAACTGTTTTTT	CASSPPVGGEKLFF
.	TRBV28	.	TRBJ2-7	TGTGCCAGCAGTTTGCGGCAGGGTTATCACGAGCAGTACTTC	CASSLRQGYHEQYF
.	TRBV25-1	.	TRBJ2-7	TGTGCCAGCAGTGAATCCGTACAGCCTACCTACGAGCAGTACTTC	CASSESVQPTYEQYF
.	TRBV5-8	.	TRBJ2-7	TGTGCCAGCAGGGGGGGAAGACTCGGGAGCTACGAGCAGTACTTC	CASRGGRLGSYEQYF
TRBD2	TRBV4-3	.	TRBJ2-1	TGCGCCAGCAGCCAAGGACCGGCCGGGACTAGCTACAATGAGCAGTTCTTC	CASSQGPAGTSYNEQFF
.	TRBV5-6	.	TRBJ2-3	TGTGCCAGCATCCATACCGGGAGCACAGATACGCAGTATTTT	CASIHTGSTDTQYF
TRBD1	TRBV7-9	few	TRBJ1-2	TGTGCCAGCAGCTCGGACAGGGGGATACGGTATGGCTACACCTTC	CASSSDRGIRYGYTF
.	TRBV6-4	.	TRBJ1-2	TGTGCCAGCAGTGACCGCCCGGACGGCGGGGATGGCTACACCTTC	CASSDRPDGGDGYTF
.	TRBV27	.	TRBJ2-2	TGTGCCAGCAGCGTGGCCGGGGGCGGGGAGCTGTTTTTT	CASSVAGGGELFF
TRBD1	TRBV6-5	.	TRBJ1-6	TGTGCCAGCAGAGCAGGGGGTTGGGATAATTCACCCCTCCACTTT	CASRAGGWDNSPLHF
TRBD1	TRBV9	once	TRBJ2-7	TGTGCCAGCAGCTCCAGACAGGGAAGCTCCTACGAGCAGTACTTC	CASSSRQGSSYEQYF
TRBD2	TRBV6-4	.	TRBJ2-1	TGTGCCAGCAGTGACTCCACTAGCGGGAGCAATGAGCAGTTCTTC	CASSDSTSGSNEQFF
.	TRBV7-6	.	TRBJ1-6	TGTGCCAGCAGCTTAGAGCGGGAAAGATCACCCCTCCACTTT	CASSLERERSPLHF
TRBD2	TRBV4-1	.	TRBJ2-7	TGCGCCAGCAGCCAACTAGCGGGGGGGATCTACGAGCAGTACTTC	CASSQLAGGIYEQYF
TRBD1	TRBV2	.	TRBJ1-3	TGTGCCAGCAGTGAAGCGCCAGGGGGCTCTGGAAACACCATATATTTT	CASSEAPGGSGNTIYF
TRBD1	TRBV27	.	TRBJ2-1	TGTGCCAGCAGTTTCGGGACAGGGAGCAATGAGCAGTTCTTC	CASSFGTGSNEQFF
.	TRBV6-4	.	TRBJ2-3	TGTGCCAGCAGTCTAGGAGGGGACACAGATACGCAGTATTTT	CASSLGGDTDTQYF
.	TRBV19	once	TRBJ2-1	TGTGCCAGTATAGATAGGGGTTACAATGAGCAGTTCTTC	CASIDRGYNEQFF
.	TRBV6-1	.	TRBJ1-2	TGTGCCAGCAGTGTCCCGGTGAGGGCGGTGAACTATGGCTACACCTTC	CASSVPVRAVNYGYTF
.	TRBV11-2	.	TRBJ2-7	TGTGCCAGCAGCTCATTTTCGGCAGGGGCCTACGAGCAGTACTTC	CASSSFSAGAYEQYF
TRBD1	TRBV19	.	TRBJ1-5	TGTGCCAGTAGGGCCCCGGGACAGGGGCATCAGCCCCAGCATTTT	CASRAPGQGHQPQHF
TRBD1	TRBV7-6	.	TRBJ1-1	TGTGCCAGCAGCTTAGCACCTGGGGACAGGGGGACTGAAGCTTTCTTT	CASSLAPGDRGTEAFF
.	TRBV7-9	.	TRBJ2-7	TGTGCCAGCAGCTCCCCACATGGACAGTACGAGCAGTACTTC	CASSSPHGQYEQYF
.	TRBV7-9	.	TRBJ1-1	TGTGCCAGCAGCTTACTAGACGAGTCAACTGAAGCTTTCTTT	CASSLLDESTEAFF